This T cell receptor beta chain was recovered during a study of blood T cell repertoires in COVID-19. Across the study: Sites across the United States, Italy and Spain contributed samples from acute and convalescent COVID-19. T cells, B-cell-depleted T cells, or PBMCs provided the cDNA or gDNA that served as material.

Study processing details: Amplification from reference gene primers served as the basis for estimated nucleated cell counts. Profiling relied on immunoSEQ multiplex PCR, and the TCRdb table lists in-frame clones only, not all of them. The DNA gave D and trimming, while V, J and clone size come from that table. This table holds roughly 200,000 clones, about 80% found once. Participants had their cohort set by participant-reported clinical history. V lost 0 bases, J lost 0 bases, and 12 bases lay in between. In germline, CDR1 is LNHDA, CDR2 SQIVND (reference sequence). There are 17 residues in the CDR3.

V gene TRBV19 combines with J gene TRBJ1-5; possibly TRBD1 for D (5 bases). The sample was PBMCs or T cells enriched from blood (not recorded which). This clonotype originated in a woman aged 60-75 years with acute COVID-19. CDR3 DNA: TGTGCCAGTAGTATAGATTGGGGCAGCCATAGCAATCAGCCCCAGCATTTT. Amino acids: CASSIDWGSHSNQPQHF.